Sequencing of this T cell receptor beta chain was carried out in a study of blood T cell repertoires in COVID-19 (dated by TCRdb to 2020 to 2021). Turning to the overall study: Samples covering the acute and convalescent phases of COVID-19 were provided by collaborators in the United States, Italy and Spain. The prospective study material was composed of cDNA or gDNA derived from T cells, B-cell-depleted T cells, or PBMCs. The dataset comprised deeply sampled blood TCRbeta repertoires from subjects exposed to, actively infected with, or recovered from COVID-19. The repertoires were released in a freely available public database meant as a resource for research on the immune response to SARS-CoV-2. Samples came from the ongoing ImmuneRACE study (first 160 participants) plus 1,254 subjects from 6 global collaborators. Nearly every sample came with metadata listing a de-identified subject ID, COVID-19 status, age in years and sex. Where HLA class I and class II types were available, the types were taken from metadata supplied by the sample provider, not from assay-based typing. The investigation overall reported the following: The amount of clinical and demographic metadata varied by source and participant and was provided uncurated.

As regards this clone: The antigen it binds to is not known. Qualities for individual bases were not recorded, and no much larger clone is one base off.

Participants in the prospective study were enrolled through a virtual design, were aged roughly 18 to 100 years, and lived in approximately 24 United States geographic areas. In the prospective study, cohorts were assigned on the basis of participant-reported clinical history obtained from a screening survey and a study questionnaire. Recovered participants in ImmuneRACE Cohort 3 were defined by two consecutive negative NP/OP PCR tests, clearance by a healthcare professional, or resolution of symptoms. In the prospective study, whole blood, serum and a nasopharyngeal or oropharyngeal swab were collected from each participant by mobile phlebotomists. Prospective study participants could optionally give additional blood draws and questionnaires over an approximately 2-month period. Before DNA extraction, prospective study blood samples were shipped either frozen or at room temperature. TCRbeta CDR3 regions were amplified from genomic DNA using the immunoSEQ Assay, a bias-controlled multiplex PCR. The paper's processing steps were these. The number of nucleated cells in each sample was estimated from the amplification of reference gene primers within the assay. To quantify the absolute abundance of each unique TCRbeta CDR3 rearrangement, sequence reads were collapsed and filtered. Productive Simpson clonality was computed per sample as the square root of Simpson's diversity index over productive rearrangements. The table comes from immuneACCESS by way of TCRdb, which keeps in-frame sequences with V and J called. Part of the clones is missing from these tables; in studies checked, under half for an unresolved V gene and the rest for unknown reasons. The V and J calls and clone size come from that table; D and trimming were worked out from the DNA. This sample comprises about 150,000 clones, approximately 79% of them detected only once. The ten largest clonotypes hold around 7.9% of the sample.

Measured from the cysteine to the phenylalanine, the CDR3 is 13 residues long. Just the 39-base CDR3 DNA is kept, in frame starting at base 1. This receptor was identified in a man in his fifties who had recovered from COVID-19. The material sequenced was PBMCs or T cells enriched from blood (not recorded which). The sequence links TRBV21-1 to TRBJ1-4; the table's D call, TRBD1, was not checked against the DNA. TRBV21-1 is shown as a pseudogene. Here the CDR3 is given as CANRDRGNEKLFF. The base sequence is TGTGCCAACCGGGACAGGGGTAATGAAAAACTGTTTTTT.